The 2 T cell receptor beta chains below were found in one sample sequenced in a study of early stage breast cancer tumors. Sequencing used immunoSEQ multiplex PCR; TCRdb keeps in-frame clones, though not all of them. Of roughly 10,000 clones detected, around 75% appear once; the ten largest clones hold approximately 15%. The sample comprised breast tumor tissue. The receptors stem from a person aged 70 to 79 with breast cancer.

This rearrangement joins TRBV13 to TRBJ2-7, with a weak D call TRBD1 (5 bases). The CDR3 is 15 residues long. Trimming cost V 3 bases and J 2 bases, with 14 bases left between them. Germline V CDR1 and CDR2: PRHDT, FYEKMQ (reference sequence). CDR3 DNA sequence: TGTGCCAGCAGCTTGCCTGTGGGGCCCACCTACGAGCAGTACTTC. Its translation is CASSLPVGPTYEQYF.

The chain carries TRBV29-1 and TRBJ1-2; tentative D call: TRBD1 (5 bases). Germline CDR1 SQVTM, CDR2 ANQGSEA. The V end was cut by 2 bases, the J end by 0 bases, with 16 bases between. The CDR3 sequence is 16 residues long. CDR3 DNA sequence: TGCAGCGTTGAATTGCGGGGACGGCCCCCTAACTATGGCTACACCTTC. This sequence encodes CSVELRGRPPNYGYTF.